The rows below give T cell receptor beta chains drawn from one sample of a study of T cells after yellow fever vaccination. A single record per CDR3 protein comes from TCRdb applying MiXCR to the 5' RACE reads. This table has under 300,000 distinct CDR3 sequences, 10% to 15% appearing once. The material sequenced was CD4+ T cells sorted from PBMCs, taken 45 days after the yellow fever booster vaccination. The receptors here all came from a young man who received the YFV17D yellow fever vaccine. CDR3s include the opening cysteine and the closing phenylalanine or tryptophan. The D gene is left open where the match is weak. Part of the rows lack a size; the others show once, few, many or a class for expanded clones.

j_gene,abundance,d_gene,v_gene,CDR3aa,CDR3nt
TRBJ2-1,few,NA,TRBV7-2,CASSSSFGNEQFF,TGTGCCAGCAGCTCTAGCTTCGGCAATGAGCAGTTCTTC
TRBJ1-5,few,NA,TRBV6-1,CASSGDGGRLGNQPQHF,TGTGCCAGCAGCGGGGACGGAGGGCGACTTGGCAATCAGCCCCAGCATTTT
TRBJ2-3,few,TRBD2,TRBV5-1,CASSLALAVTDTQYF,TGCGCCAGCAGCTTGGCCCTAGCGGTTACAGATACGCAGTATTTT
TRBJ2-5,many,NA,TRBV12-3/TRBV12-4,CASRRNQETQYF,TGTGCCAGCCGACGCAACCAAGAGACCCAGTACTTC
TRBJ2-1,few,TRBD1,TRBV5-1,CASSITGGGYNEQFF,TGCGCCAGCAGCATTACAGGGGGCGGGTACAATGAGCAGTTCTTC
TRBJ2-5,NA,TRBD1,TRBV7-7,CASSLEGAGTQYF,TGTGCTAGCAGCTTAGAGGGGGCCGGGACCCAGTACTTC
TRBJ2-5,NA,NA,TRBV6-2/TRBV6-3,CASSYRGVQETQYF,TGTGCCAGCAGCTACCGAGGGGTGCAAGAGACCCAGTACTTC
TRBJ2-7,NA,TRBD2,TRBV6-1,CASSETGTSGSEQYF,TGTGCCAGCAGTGAAACCGGGACTAGCGGGTCCGAGCAGTACTTC
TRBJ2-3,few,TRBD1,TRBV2,CASTQPPGGYTQYF,TGTGCCAGCACCCAACCCCCAGGGGGCTATACGCAGTATTTT
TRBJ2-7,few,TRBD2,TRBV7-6,CASSLSPASGSHEQYF,TGTGCCAGCAGCTTAAGCCCAGCTAGCGGGAGCCACGAGCAGTACTTC
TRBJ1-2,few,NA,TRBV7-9,CASSLGVTNYGYTF,TGTGCCAGCAGCTTAGGAGTAACTAACTATGGCTACACCTTC
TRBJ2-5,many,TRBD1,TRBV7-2,CASSSAGTGRETQYF,TGTGCCAGCAGCTCAGCGGGGACAGGGAGAGAGACCCAGTACTTC
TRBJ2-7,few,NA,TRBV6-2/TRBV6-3,CASSQPGKDFSYEQYF,TGTGCCAGCAGTCAGCCCGGGAAGGACTTCTCCTACGAGCAGTACTTC
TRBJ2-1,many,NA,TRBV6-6,CASSNPVQFF,TGTGCCAGCAGTAACCCTGTCCAGTTCTTC
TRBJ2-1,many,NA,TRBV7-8,CASSPRDFLSYNEQFF,TGTGCCAGCAGCCCGAGGGACTTCCTCTCCTACAATGAGCAGTTCTTC